These 18 T cell receptor beta chains came from one sample sequenced in a study of OX40 agonist ivuxolimab in advanced cancers. Libraries were prepared through the immunoSEQ multiplex PCR assay. Drawn from immuneACCESS, this table holds only the in-frame rearrangements with V and J called that TCRdb kept. Clones are partly lost; checked studies trace under half to an unresolved V gene and leave the rest unexplained. In this sample the table shows about 70,000 clones, roughly 87% of which occur a single time. The ten top clones hold less than 3% of the sample. The sample here was CD4+ or CD8+ T cells sorted from blood, taken in a trial of the OX40 agonist ivuxolimab. All receptors derive from an adult with an advanced solid tumor such as melanoma, head and neck, liver or kidney cancer.

The chain uses TRBV27 and TRBJ2-7; D is possibly TRBD1 (5 bases). V was trimmed by 7 bases and J by 4 bases, leaving 11 bases between them. CDR1 and CDR2 (germline): MNHEY, SMNVEV (reference sequence). The CDR3 loop spans 12 amino acids. CDR3 bases: TGTGCCAGCATTGGACACTCTTACGAGCAGTACTTC. Amino acid sequence: CASIGHSYEQYF.

The V call is TRBV7-3, the J call TRBJ2-7; TRBD2 matches at 8 bases. V trimming: 3 bases; J trimming: 2 bases; junction bases outside the gene matches: 3. In germline, CDR1 is SGHTA, CDR2 FQGTGA. The CDR3 has 14 amino acids. The CDR3 spells CASSFGAGAYEQYF. In nucleotides, the CDR3 is TGTGCCAGCAGCTTCGGAGCGGGGGCCTACGAGCAGTACTTC.

The rearrangement uses TRBV7-6 and TRBJ2-2; no clear D. Trimming cost V 5 bases and J 4 bases, with 17 bases left between them. The germline V gene has CDR1 SGHVS and CDR2 FNYEAQ. The CDR3 sequence is 16 residues long. CDR3 nucleotides: TGTGCCAGCAGCCCTACTCCACTGGACGGCACCGGGGAGCTGTTTTTT. As protein: CASSPTPLDGTGELFF.

V gene TRBV30 combines with J gene TRBJ1-5, with D maybe TRBD1 (5 bases). Germline CDR1 GTSNPN, CDR2 SVGIG (reference sequence). The V gene lost 1 base and the J gene lost 0 bases, with 22 bases spanning the gap. The CDR3 is 19 amino acids. The CDR3 is CAWSATRGWAADSNQPQHF. CDR3 nucleotide sequence: TGTGCCTGGAGTGCAACACGGGGGTGGGCGGCAGATAGCAATCAGCCCCAGCATTTT.

CDR3 bases: TGTGCCTTGAGAGACAGGGAGGTCTCTGGGGCCAACGTCCTGACTTTC. Residues: CALRDREVSGANVLTF. This chain uses TRBV30 with TRBJ2-6; TRBD1 is a possible D gene (7 bases). CDR1 and CDR2 from the germline V gene are GTSNPN and SVGIG (reference sequence). The CDR3 totals 16 residues. With 7 bases removed from V and 0 bases from J, the gap between germline ends came to 16 bases.

The table lists this clone with a few counts. This chain uses TRBV30 with TRBJ2-7; 9 positions match TRBD1. The CDR3 extends over 16 amino acids. J lost 3 bases, V lost 1 base, and 10 bases had no gene match. The germline V gene encodes CDR1 GTSNPN and CDR2 SVGIG (reference sequence). The CDR3 sequence: CAWSGSRTGAIYEQYF. DNA for the CDR3: TGTGCCTGGAGTGGGAGTAGGACAGGGGCAATCTACGAGCAGTACTTC.

The rearrangement uses TRBV9 and TRBJ2-7; 12 positions match TRBD2. V was clipped by 4 bases and J by 6 bases; unmatched bases: 14. This CDR3 spans 17 amino acids. Per germline, CDR1 SGDLS and CDR2 YYNGEE. The CDR3 loop is CASSPGLAGSFGVEQYF. CDR3 coding DNA: TGTGCCAGCAGCCCCGGACTAGCGGGGAGTTTCGGTGTCGAGCAGTACTTC.

The CDR3 sequence is CASRYRENTGELFF. CDR3 sequence (DNA): TGTGCCAGCAGATACAGGGAGAACACCGGGGAGCTGTTTTTT. The rearrangement uses TRBV6-1 and TRBJ2-2; D might be TRBD1 (6 bases). CDR3 length equals 14 residues. Trimming removed 6 bases at V and 1 base at J, with 9 bases between. CDR1 MNHNS and CDR2 SASEGT come from the germline V gene.

The V and J genes are TRBV11-2 and TRBJ2-3, with D unresolved. Germline V lookup: CDR1 SGHAT, CDR2 FQNNGV. This CDR3 is 12 amino acids long. Trimming removed 5 bases at V and 6 bases at J, with 9 bases between. CDR3 DNA sequence: TGTGCCAGCAGCGGACGCTTGGATACGCAGTATTTT. It specifies CASSGRLDTQYF.

The chain has TRBV7-3 and TRBJ2-1; TRBD2 matches at 9 bases. The CDR3 contains 16 residues. In germline, CDR1 is SGHTA, CDR2 FQGTGA. J lost 7 bases, V lost 5 bases, and 12 bases had no gene match. For the CDR3, the DNA is TGTGCCAGCAGCCCTGACGCGGGGGGGCCCTTAAATGAGCAGTTCTTC. It translates to CASSPDAGGPLNEQFF.

This chain uses TRBV9 with TRBJ2-1; possible D gene TRBD2, 5 bases. The germline V and J ends were trimmed by 5 bases and 8 bases, with 14 bases remaining between them. CDR3 length equals 13 residues. Germline V gives CDR1 SGDLS, CDR2 YYNGEE. DNA for the CDR3: TGTGCCAGCAGGGGAGCCTCCGCGTATGAGCAGTTCTTC. This translates into CASRGASAYEQFF.

V is TRBV10-3 and J is TRBJ2-7; 9 nucleotides agree with TRBD1. Germline-derived CDR1 and CDR2 are ENHRY and SYGVKD. V trimming: 0 bases; J trimming: 6 bases; junction bases outside the gene matches: 3. The CDR3 sequence is 14 residues long. The CDR3: CAISESTGGREQYF. In nucleotides, the CDR3 is TGTGCCATCAGTGAGTCCACAGGGGGCCGCGAGCAGTACTTC.

The chain carries TRBV21-1 and TRBJ2-7; TRBD1, the D gene given by the table, was not confirmed from the DNA. TRBV21-1 corresponds to a pseudogene. The CDR3 consists of 18 residues. The CDR3 DNA is TGTGCCAGCAGCTCCCGTGGGGGTGCCGGGACAGTATCCTACGAGCAGTACTTC. This codes for CASSSRGGAGTVSYEQYF.

This clone was picked up a small number of times. Sequence at one end of the junction differs from germline and may be a read error. The chain recombines TRBV7-3 with TRBJ1-2; D is possibly TRBD1 (5 bases). The germline gives CDR1 SGHTA, CDR2 FQGTGA. The CDR3 length is 11 residues. The CDR3 coding sequence is TGTGCCAGCAGCCCGCAGGGCCCACTACCCTTC. It translates to CASSPQGPLPF.

This sequence joins TRBV2 and TRBJ2-7; 7 nucleotides agree with TRBD2. V was clipped by 7 bases and J by 5 bases; unmatched bases: 11. The CDR3 extends over 14 amino acids. The germline V gene has CDR1 SNHLY and CDR2 FYNNEI. The CDR3 loop reads CASTTLRGGNEQYF. The CDR3 region has the DNA TGTGCCAGCACTACCTTGAGGGGAGGGAACGAGCAGTACTTC.

About this clone: The junction differs from germline at one of its ends, possibly a read error. The DNA for the CDR3 is TGTGCCGGCAGTGAAGGGGCCTCGGCCAAAAACATTCAGTACTTC. It is translated as CAGSEGASAKNIQYF. The chain employs TRBV25-1 and TRBJ2-4; D may be TRBD1 (5 bases). The germline V gene has CDR1 MGHDK and CDR2 SYGVNS. This CDR3 contains 15 residues. Together with reference TRBV25-1 and TRBJ2-4, the CDR3 gives the full variable domain: EADIYQTPRYLVIGTGKKITLECSQTMGHDKMYWYQQDPGMELHLIHYSYGVNSTEKGDLSSESTVSRIRTEHFPLTLESARPSHTSQYLCAGSEGASAKNIQYFGAGTRLSVL.

The rearrangement uses TRBV5-1 and TRBJ2-2; D is possibly TRBD1 (5 bases). CDR1 SGHRS and CDR2 YFSETQ come from the germline V gene. V lost 0 bases and J lost 7, with 16 bases in between. There are 16 residues in the CDR3. The CDR3 nucleotides are TGCGCCAGCAGCTTGGGAGTTGGGGCCTCAGGCGGGGAGCTGTTTTTT. This encodes CASSLGVGASGGELFF.

The chain carries TRBV7-3 and TRBJ1-3, with D perhaps TRBD1 (5 bases). This CDR3 has 17 amino acids. From germline, CDR1 is SGHTA and CDR2 FQGTGA. Trimming took off 0 bases at V and 4 bases at J, with 16 bases between the two ends. The CDR3 bases are TGTGCCAGCAGCTTAACGGCGCCGGGGCCGGGCGGAAACACCATATATTTT. Translating gives CASSLTAPGPGGNTIYF.